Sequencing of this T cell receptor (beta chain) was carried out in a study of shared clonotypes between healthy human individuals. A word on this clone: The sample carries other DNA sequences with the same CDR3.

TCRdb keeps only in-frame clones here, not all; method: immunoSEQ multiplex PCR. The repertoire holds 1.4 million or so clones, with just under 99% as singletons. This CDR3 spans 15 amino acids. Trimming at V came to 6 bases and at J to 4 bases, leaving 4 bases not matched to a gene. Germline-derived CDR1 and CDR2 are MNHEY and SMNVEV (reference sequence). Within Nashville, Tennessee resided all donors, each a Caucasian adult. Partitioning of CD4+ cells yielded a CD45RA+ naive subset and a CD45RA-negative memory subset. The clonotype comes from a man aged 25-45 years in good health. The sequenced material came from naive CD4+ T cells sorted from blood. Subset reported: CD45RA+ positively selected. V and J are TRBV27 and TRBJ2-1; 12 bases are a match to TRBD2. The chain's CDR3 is CASSSLAGGYNEQFF. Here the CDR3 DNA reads TGTGCCAGCAGCAGCCTAGCGGGAGGGTACAATGAGCAGTTCTTC.